This record covers a single T cell receptor beta chain. This receptor's antigen is unknown. There are no base qualities to consult, and no much larger clone falls within one base. The donors were healthy, HIV-negative adults who had no recently reported acute infections or vaccinations. Every donor was a Caucasian adult living in Nashville, Tennessee, USA. CD4+ T cells were enriched by magnetic negative selection, after which naive cells were positively selected on CD45RA and the negative fraction was taken as the memory subset. Blood was obtained by leukapheresis, after which PBMCs were separated by Ficoll-Histopaque density gradient centrifugation and cryopreserved in liquid nitrogen vapor phase. Purity and quantity of every magnetically sorted T cell population were checked by analytical flow cytometry. From each sorted fraction, genomic DNA was isolated and quantified by UV absorbance on a Nanodrop 2000c.

Using the deep immunoSEQ assay, multiplex PCR amplified TCR CDR3 regions from genomic DNA. Extracted genomic DNA from each cell subset was spread evenly across all wells of several immunoSEQ 96-well plates, with each plate serving as a replicate. For sorted subsets, around 200 ng genomic DNA, equal to about 30,000 T cell genomes, was loaded into each replicate PCR. Purified libraries were measured with a Qubit 3.0 fluorometer, size-checked on a Bioanalyzer 2100, and measured again with the KAPA Library Quantification kit. Each immunoSEQ 96-well plate was sequenced on its own single-read 150-cycle Illumina NextSeq 550 flow cell. In the authors' own workflow: Because the immunoSEQ output held only junctional sequences and lacked quality scores, the filtering could not match the filtering applied to full-length reads. To assign V/J genes and CDR3, sequences were annotated against IMGT germline references using PyIR, a Python wrapper for IgBLAST v1.9. Reads were filtered out if the reads had weak V/J assignments (E-value above 1e-6), no CDR3, stop codons, out-of-frame junctions, or ambiguous translated residues. A V3J clonotype was defined by an identical inferred V gene, J gene, and CDR3 amino acid sequence. Percentage overlap between repertoires was computed as shared unique clonotypes divided by the size of the smaller repertoire. RTK rarefaction, the Chao1 estimator, and Recon v2.1 estimates of unobserved clonotypes were used to assess repertoire richness. Generation probabilities were computed with OLGA for all TCRbeta clonotypes obtained by the gDNA method from a few donors. TCRdb's version of the immuneACCESS table is confined to in-frame rearrangements and falls short of the full clone set. An unresolved V gene accounts for under half of the shortfall where checked; the remainder is of unknown origin. Clone size and the V and J calls come from that table; the DNA yielded D and trimming. For this sample the table gives some 1 million clones, of which 65% to 80% were detected only once. The ten largest make up approximately 1.3% of the sample.

The record originates from a study of shared clonotypes between healthy human individuals (TCRdb year 2020). About the full investigation: Three men and a couple of women, aged 18 to 49 years, made up the cohort. For each donor, three plates each were used for CD4 naive and CD4 memory, two plates were used for CD8 naive, and one plate was used for CD8 memory. Blood TCR repertoires of about 5 healthy adults were deeply sequenced to estimate repertoire size and the extent of clonotype sharing between individuals. To increase sequencing depth and limit assay-specific biases, TCR repertoire library preparation and sequencing were carried out by different laboratories using diverse techniques. Between about 0.9 and 8.9 billion PBMCs per donor were obtained by leukapheresis. Beyond this particular receptor, the publication reports: Pairwise subsampling led to the expectation that sequencing depth would affect the degree of clonotype sharing among donors. Because the study included a small number of donors, the genetic and exposure-history diversity represented was limited. Clonotypes shared by all four sorted-subset donors showed higher generation probabilities than non-shared clonotypes. Even with the large sequencing depth, rarefaction of the sorted-subset datasets indicated that sequencing was incomplete. Sampling was restricted to blood, and TCR repertoires in tissue are likely to differ from TCR repertoires in blood. Naive subsets generally had larger estimated clonotype richness than memory subsets. Around 5% of naive CD4, 3.5% of naive CD8, roughly 2.4% of memory CD4, and 0.4% of memory CD8 clonotypes were shared across a few donors.

Via the germline V gene, CDR1 is ENHRY and CDR2 SYGVKD. Inclusive of the bounding cysteine and phenylalanine, the CDR3 is 14 residues long. Kept here is only the CDR3 DNA, which spans 42 bases and is read in frame from base 1. A distance of 14 bases separates the germline ends of V and J, which lose 4 bases and 5 bases respectively. Rearrangement joined TRBV10-3 to TRBJ1-2; a confident D gene designation cannot be given. This receptor was obtained from a man aged 18 to 35 in good health. Sequencing used memory CD4+ T cells sorted from blood. This sample's cell subset or site label indicates: CD45RA-negative fraction. Here the CDR3 is given as CAISGGGKEYGYTF. The DNA is as follows: TGTGCCATCAGTGGGGGAGGAAAGGAGTATGGCTACACCTTC.